The T cell receptor beta chain under discussion was sequenced for a study of beta chain features in type 1 diabetes. Findings and caveats of the study: In the patient group, naive, central memory and Treg TCRB repertoires seemed more alike than in the healthy donor group.

cDNA synthesis used the whole RNA isolate, giving expressed TCRB sequences. Some clones are missing from TCRdb's copy, which holds only in-frame ones; the method was immunoSEQ multiplex PCR. The sample holds about 15,000 clones, around two fifths seen once. Sampling consisted of one heparinised blood draw per donor, averaging around 100 mL. Sorting that relied on CD45RO/CCR7/CD25/CD127/CD95/CD27 yielded CD4+ naive, central memory, regulatory and stem cell-like memory cells. Purity of each sorted population was above 95%. This clone was seen a handful of times. Its antigen is currently unknown. The receptor was isolated from a woman in her thirties or forties in good health. The specimen sequenced was stem cell memory CD4+ T cells from blood.

The CDR3 is CASSLGGLFSGYTF. The CDR3, as DNA: TGTGCCAGCAGCTTAGGGGGACTCTTCTCGGGCTACACCTTC. The rearrangement links TRBV7-2 to TRBJ1-2, with D perhaps matching TRBD1 (5 bases). Trimming removed 1 base at V and 8 bases at J, with 14 bases between. Germline V gives CDR1 SGHTA, CDR2 FQGNSA. The CDR3 extends over 14 amino acids.